The next 17 T cell receptor beta chains were all read from a single sample in a study of OX40 agonist ivuxolimab in advanced cancers. The protocol was immunoSEQ multiplex PCR, while the TCRdb copy is restricted to in-frame clones and leaves out a portion. The sample carries about 64,000 clones, about four fifths recorded once. The sample in question was CD4+ or CD8+ T cells sorted from blood, obtained in a trial of the OX40 agonist ivuxolimab. The receptor source for this set is an adult with an advanced solid tumor such as melanoma, head and neck, liver or kidney cancer.

The sample holds one count of this clone. The genes are TRBV19 and TRBJ2-7, with D uncertain. The CDR3 loop spans 14 amino acids. Germline V CDR1 and CDR2: LNHDA, SQIVND (reference sequence). Trimming took off 1 base at V and 0 bases at J, with 7 bases between the two ends. Here the CDR3 reads CASSIGQTSYEQYF. The CDR3 DNA sequence: TGTGCCAGTAGTATAGGGCAAACCTCCTACGAGCAGTACTTC.

The chain recombines TRBV7-9 with TRBJ1-2; tentative D call: TRBD1 (6 bases). Trimming removed 5 bases from V and 8 bases from J, with 24 bases in between. Germline V gene data show CDR1 as SEHNR and CDR2 as FQNEAQ (reference sequence). The CDR3 covers 16 residues. The CDR3 DNA follows: TGTGCCAGCAGCCCCGGCGGATCCCAGGGGACTTGGGGCTACACCTTC. Protein sequence: CASSPGGSQGTWGYTF.

The chain employs TRBV19 and TRBJ2-3, with TRBD1 matching over 9 bases. This CDR3 spans 14 amino acids. Looked up from germline, CDR1 is LNHDA and CDR2 is SQIVND (reference sequence). The junction had 9 bases not matched to a gene; V was cut back by 10 bases and J by 4 bases. CDR3 nucleotides: TGTGCCACCACCTCGGGACAGGGAGCAGATACGCAGTATTTT. Translated: CATTSGQGADTQYF. Using reference TRBV19 and TRBJ2-3 for the parts outside the CDR3, the full variable domain is DGGITQSPKYLFRKEGQNVTLSCEQNLNHDAMYWYRQDPGQGLRLIYYSQIVNDFQKGDIAEGYSVSREKKESFPLTVTSAQKNPTAFYLCATTSGQGADTQYFGPGTRLTVL.

J is TRBJ1-5 and V is TRBV7-9, with 10 bases lining up with TRBD1. The CDR3 is 17 residues long. Germline-derived CDR1 and CDR2 are SEHNR and FQNEAQ (reference sequence). Losses at the gene ends were 3 bases for V and 2 bases for J; bases not matched to a gene: 7. The CDR3 DNA sequence: TGTGCCAGCAGCTTTAGTACCGGGACAGGGGGCAATCAGCCCCAGCATTTT. Amino acid sequence: CASSFSTGTGGNQPQHF.

The rearrangement joins TRBV2 to TRBJ2-3; 8 bases fit TRBD1. CDR3 length: 16 residues. The junction had 10 bases not matched to a gene; V was cut back by 6 bases and J by 2 bases. Germline loops: CDR1 SNHLY, CDR2 FYNNEI. The DNA for the CDR3 is TGTGCCAGCAGCCTAACAGGGGGTCCAATCACAGATACGCAGTATTTT. Translation: CASSLTGGPITDTQYF.

By proportion, this clone is medium-sized (0.01 to 0.1%). The rearrangement uses TRBV10-1 and TRBJ2-3; D is possibly TRBD2 (5 bases). V was cut by 8 bases and J by 4 bases, with 19 bases left in between. This CDR3 has 15 residues. The V gene's germline CDR1 is WNHNN and CDR2 SYGVQD (reference sequence). The CDR3 bases are TGCGCCAGCGGGCCTAGCAGAGATGGCCCAGATACGCAGTATTTT. This codes for CASGPSRDGPDTQYF.

This rearrangement joins TRBV7-2 to TRBJ1-1; 8 nucleotides agree with TRBD1. CDR1 and CDR2 from the germline V gene are SGHTA and FQGNSA. CDR3 length equals 13 residues. V trimming: 2 bases; J trimming: 5 bases; junction bases outside the gene matches: 1. The CDR3 sequence is CASSLQGATEAFF. The CDR3 DNA follows: TGTGCCAGCAGCTTACAGGGGGCAACTGAAGCTTTCTTT.

The chain has TRBV21-1 and TRBJ2-7. TRBV21-1 is marked as a pseudogene. The CDR3 covers 16 residues. This CDR3 is CASSLPTSGPIYEQYF. DNA of the CDR3: TGTGCCAGCAGCCTCCCGACTTCGGGCCCCATCTACGAGCAGTACTTC.

The chain uses TRBV7-2 and TRBJ2-5; 12 bases match TRBD2. The J segment lost 1 base and the V segment lost 5 bases, leaving 14 bases of the junction unmatched. Per germline, CDR1 SGHTA and CDR2 FQGNSA. The CDR3 is 19 amino acids. CDR3 sequence (DNA): TGTGCCAGCAGCGGTCGGGATACTAGCGGGGGGCGATTCCAAGAGACCCAGTACTTC. This sequence encodes CASSGRDTSGGRFQETQYF. The full variable domain, rest sourced from reference TRBV7-2 and TRBJ2-5, is GAGVSQSPSNKVTEKGKDVELRCDPISGHTALYWYRQSLGQGLEFLIYFQGNSAPDKSGLPSDRFSAERTGGSVSTLTIQRTQQEDSAVYLCASSGRDTSGGRFQETQYFGPGTRLLVL.

This chain links TRBV30 with TRBJ2-1, with 15 bases lining up with TRBD2. CDR3 length: 13 amino acids. Germline CDR1 reads GTSNPN; CDR2 reads SVGIG (reference sequence). V was pared by 8 bases and J by 9 bases, with 5 bases of the junction left unmatched. As DNA, the CDR3 is TGTGCCCGGACTAGCGGGGGGGCTATTGAGCAGTTCTTC. It specifies CARTSGGAIEQFF.

V gene TRBV9 combines with J gene TRBJ1-1, with D possibly TRBD1 on 5 matching bases. The CDR3 contains 12 residues. Per germline, CDR1 SGDLS and CDR2 YYNGEE. V shed 7 bases and J shed 2 bases, with 9 bases lying between them. The CDR3 sequence is CASGHSNTEAFF. The DNA for the CDR3 is TGTGCCAGCGGACATTCCAACACTGAAGCTTTCTTT.

This clone showed up just once. The genes are TRBV2 and TRBJ2-7; either TRBD1 or TRBD2 may fit D (5 bases each). V lost 6 bases to trimming and J lost 4 bases, with 13 bases between them. Germline lookup yields CDR1 SNHLY and CDR2 FYNNEI. This CDR3 region has 13 residues. The chain's CDR3 is CASRGVEGYEQYF. The CDR3 bases are TGTGCCAGCAGGGGGGTTGAGGGGTACGAGCAGTACTTC.

The rearrangement uses TRBV4-2 and TRBJ2-2; D ambiguous. This CDR3 comprises 14 residues. Germline V gives CDR1 LGHNA, CDR2 YNFKEQ. Trimming stripped 0 bases from V and 5 bases from J, with 7 bases between. The CDR3 DNA reads TGTGCCAGCAGCCAAGATAGAGCGACCGGGGAGCTGTTTTTT. Amino acid sequence: CASSQDRATGELFF.

This clone was detected only a few times. V and J are TRBV5-1 and TRBJ2-3; 12 nucleotides agree with TRBD2. The CDR3 has 16 amino acids. Trimming at V came to 7 bases and at J to 4 bases, leaving 10 bases not matched to a gene. From germline, CDR1 is SGHRS and CDR2 YFSETQ. The chain's CDR3 is CASHPSGGAGSDTQYF. The CDR3 DNA follows: TGCGCCAGCCATCCTAGCGGGGGGGCGGGGTCAGATACGCAGTATTTT.

This rearrangement joins TRBV5-6 to TRBJ1-3; the D is unclear. This CDR3 region has 16 residues. Trimming left V 0 bases short and J 0 bases short, with 10 bases between. The V gene's germline CDR1 is SGHDT and CDR2 YYEEEE. In DNA, the CDR3 is TGTGCCAGCAGCTTGGGATCAATAAGCTCTGGAAACACCATATATTTT. It translates to CASSLGSISSGNTIYF.

The count of this clone is one. V usage is TRBV10-3 and J usage is TRBJ1-1; 8 bases match TRBD1. The CDR3 totals 13 residues. Trimming took 5 bases from V and 4 from J; bases not matched to a gene: 3. Germline CDR1 is ENHRY and CDR2 is SYGVKD. Written as DNA, the CDR3 is TGTGCCATCAGTTATACAGGGGGCACTGAAGCTTTCTTT. Encoded protein: CAISYTGGTEAFF.

The rearrangement links TRBV4-1 to TRBJ1-6; 7 positions match TRBD1. The CDR3 length is 15 residues. The junction had 8 bases not matched to a gene; V was cut back by 1 base and J by 11 bases. Germline CDR1 is MGHRA and CDR2 is YSYEKL. CDR3 amino acids: CASSQVDRDSPPLHF. The DNA for the CDR3 is TGCGCCAGCAGCCAAGTAGACAGGGACTCACCACCCCTCCACTTT.